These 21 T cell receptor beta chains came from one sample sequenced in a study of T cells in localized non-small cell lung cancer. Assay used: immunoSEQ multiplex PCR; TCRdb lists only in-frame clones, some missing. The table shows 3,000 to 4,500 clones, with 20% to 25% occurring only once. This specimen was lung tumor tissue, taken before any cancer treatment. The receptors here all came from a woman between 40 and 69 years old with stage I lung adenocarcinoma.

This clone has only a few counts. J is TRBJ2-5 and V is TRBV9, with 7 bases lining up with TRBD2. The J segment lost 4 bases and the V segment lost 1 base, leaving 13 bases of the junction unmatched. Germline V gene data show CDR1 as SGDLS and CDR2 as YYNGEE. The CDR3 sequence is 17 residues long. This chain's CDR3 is CASSVRFSRGRRETQYF. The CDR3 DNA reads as TGTGCCAGCAGCGTACGGTTTTCGCGGGGGAGAAGAGAGACCCAGTACTTC.

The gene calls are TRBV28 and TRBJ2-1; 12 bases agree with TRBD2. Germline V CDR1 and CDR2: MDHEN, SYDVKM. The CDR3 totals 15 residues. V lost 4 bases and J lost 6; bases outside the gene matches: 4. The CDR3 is CASSSSSGGANEQFF. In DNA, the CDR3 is TGTGCCAGCAGTTCATCTAGCGGGGGGGCCAATGAGCAGTTCTTC.

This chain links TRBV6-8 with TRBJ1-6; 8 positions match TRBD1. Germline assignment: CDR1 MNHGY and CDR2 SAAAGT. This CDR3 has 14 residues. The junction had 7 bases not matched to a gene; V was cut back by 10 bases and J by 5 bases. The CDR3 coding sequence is TGTGCCATCATGGCGGACAGGGATAATTCACCCCTCCACTTT. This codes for CAIMADRDNSPLHF.

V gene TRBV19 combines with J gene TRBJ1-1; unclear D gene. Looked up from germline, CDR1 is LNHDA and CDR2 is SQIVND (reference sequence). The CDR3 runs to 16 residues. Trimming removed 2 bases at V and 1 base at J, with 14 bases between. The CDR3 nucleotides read TGTGCCAGTAGTATAAGGTTGGGCAGCTCGAACACTGAAGCTTTCTTT. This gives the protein CASSIRLGSSNTEAFF. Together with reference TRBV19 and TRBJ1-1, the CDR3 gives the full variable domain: DGGITQSPKYLFRKEGQNVTLSCEQNLNHDAMYWYRQDPGQGLRLIYYSQIVNDFQKGDIAEGYSVSREKKESFPLTVTSAQKNPTAFYLCASSIRLGSSNTEAFFGQGTRLTVV.

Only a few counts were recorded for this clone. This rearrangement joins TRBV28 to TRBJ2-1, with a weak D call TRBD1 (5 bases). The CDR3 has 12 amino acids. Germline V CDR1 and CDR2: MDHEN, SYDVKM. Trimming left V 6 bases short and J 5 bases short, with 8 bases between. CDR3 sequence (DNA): TGTGCCAGCAGCGGACAACACAATGAGCAGTTCTTC. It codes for CASSGQHNEQFF. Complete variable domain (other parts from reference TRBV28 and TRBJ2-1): DVKVTQSSRYLVKRTGEKVFLECVQDMDHENMFWYRQDPGLGLRLIYFSYDVKMKEKGDIPEGYSVSREKKERFSLILESASTNQTSMYLCASSGQHNEQFFGPGTRLTVL.

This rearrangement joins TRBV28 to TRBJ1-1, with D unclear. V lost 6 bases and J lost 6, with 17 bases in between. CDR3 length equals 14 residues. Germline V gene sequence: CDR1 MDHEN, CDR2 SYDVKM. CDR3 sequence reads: CASRRLSPGAEAFF. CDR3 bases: TGTGCCAGCAGACGGTTGAGCCCTGGAGCTGAAGCTTTCTTT.

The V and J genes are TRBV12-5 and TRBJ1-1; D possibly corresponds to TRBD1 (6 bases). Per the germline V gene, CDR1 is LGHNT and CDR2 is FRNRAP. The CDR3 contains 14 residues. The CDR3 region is CASTETGLNTEAFF. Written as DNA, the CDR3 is TGTGCCAGCACCGAGACAGGACTTAACACTGAAGCTTTCTTT.

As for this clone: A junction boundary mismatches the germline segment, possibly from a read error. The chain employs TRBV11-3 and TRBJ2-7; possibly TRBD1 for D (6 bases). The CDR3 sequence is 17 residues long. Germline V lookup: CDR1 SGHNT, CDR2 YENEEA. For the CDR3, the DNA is TGTGCCAGCAACTTAGATCCGGGACATGAGAATTCCTACGAGCAGTACTTC. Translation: CASNLDPGHENSYEQYF.

As DNA, the CDR3 is TGTGCCAGTAGTGGACGGGGGTTCGGAAAACTGTTTTTT. This sequence encodes CASSGRGFGKLFF. This chain connects TRBV19 to TRBJ1-4; weak D call: TRBD1 (5 bases). The CDR3 is made up of 13 amino acids. V was shortened by 5 bases and J by 10 bases, with 14 bases between the two germline ends. From germline, CDR1 is LNHDA and CDR2 SQIVND (reference sequence).

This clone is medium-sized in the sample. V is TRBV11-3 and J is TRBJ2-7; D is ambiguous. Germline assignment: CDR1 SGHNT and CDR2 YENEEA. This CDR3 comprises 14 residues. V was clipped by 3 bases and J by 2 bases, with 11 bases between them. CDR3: CASSFINRPYEQYF. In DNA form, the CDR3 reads TGTGCCAGCAGCTTTATAAACAGACCCTACGAGCAGTACTTC. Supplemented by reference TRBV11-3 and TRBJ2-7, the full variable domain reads EAGVVQSPRYKIIEKKQPVAFWCNPISGHNTLYWYLQNLGQGPELLIRYENEEAVDDSQLPKDRFSAERLKGVDSTLKIQPAELGDSAVYLCASSFINRPYEQYFGPGTRLTVT.

CDR3 region: CASSVVEFNSPLHF. CDR3 nucleotides: TGTGCCAGCAGCGTAGTTGAGTTTAATTCACCCCTCCACTTT. The chain combines TRBV9 with TRBJ1-6; D not resolved. The CDR3 loop spans 14 amino acids. CDR1 and CDR2 (germline): SGDLS, YYNGEE. V gave up 0 bases and J gave up 6 bases, with 7 bases separating them. The full variable domain, rest sourced from reference TRBV9 and TRBJ1-6, is DSGVTQTPKHLITATGQRVTLRCSPRSGDLSVYWYQQSLDQGLQFLIQYYNGEERAKGNILERFSAQQFPDLHSELNLSSLELGDSALYFCASSVVEFNSPLHFGNGTRLTVT.

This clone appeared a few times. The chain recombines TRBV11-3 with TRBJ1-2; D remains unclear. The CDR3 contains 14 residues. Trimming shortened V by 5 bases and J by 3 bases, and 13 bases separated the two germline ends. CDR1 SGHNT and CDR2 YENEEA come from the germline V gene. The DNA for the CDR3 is TGTGCCAGCAGCGTACAAAGGGCTGACTATGGCTACACCTTC. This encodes CASSVQRADYGYTF.

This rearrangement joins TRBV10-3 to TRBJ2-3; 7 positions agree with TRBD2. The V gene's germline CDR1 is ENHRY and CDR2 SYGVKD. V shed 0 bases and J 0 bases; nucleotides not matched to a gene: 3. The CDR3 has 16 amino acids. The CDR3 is CAISESLAESTDTQYF. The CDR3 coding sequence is TGTGCCATCAGTGAGTCCCTAGCGGAGAGCACAGATACGCAGTATTTT.

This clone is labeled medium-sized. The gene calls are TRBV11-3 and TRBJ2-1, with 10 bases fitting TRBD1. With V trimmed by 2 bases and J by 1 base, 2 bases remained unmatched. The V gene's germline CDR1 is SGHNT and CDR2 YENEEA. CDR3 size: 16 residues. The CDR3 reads CASSLRDRGSYNEQFF. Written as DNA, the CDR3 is TGTGCCAGCAGCTTACGGGACAGGGGTTCCTACAATGAGCAGTTCTTC.

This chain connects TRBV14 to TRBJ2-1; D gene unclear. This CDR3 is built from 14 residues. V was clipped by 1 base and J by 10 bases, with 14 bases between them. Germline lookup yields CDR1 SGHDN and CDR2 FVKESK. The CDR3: CASSQVGSVTEQFF. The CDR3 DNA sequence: TGTGCCAGCAGCCAAGTGGGGTCAGTTACGGAGCAGTTCTTC.

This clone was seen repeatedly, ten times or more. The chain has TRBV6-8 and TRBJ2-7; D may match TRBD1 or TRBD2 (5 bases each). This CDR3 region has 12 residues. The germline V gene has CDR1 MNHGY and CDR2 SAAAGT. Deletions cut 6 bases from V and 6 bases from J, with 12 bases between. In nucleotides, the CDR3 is TGTGCCAGCAGCCACGGGACCCTCGAGCAGTACTTC. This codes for CASSHGTLEQYF.

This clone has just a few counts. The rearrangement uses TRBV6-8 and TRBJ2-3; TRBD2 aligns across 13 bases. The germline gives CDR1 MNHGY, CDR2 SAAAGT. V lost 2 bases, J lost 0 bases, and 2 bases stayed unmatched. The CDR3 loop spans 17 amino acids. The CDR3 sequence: CASSYRTSGGSTDTQYF. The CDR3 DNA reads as TGTGCCAGCAGTTACCGGACTAGCGGGGGTAGCACAGATACGCAGTATTTT.

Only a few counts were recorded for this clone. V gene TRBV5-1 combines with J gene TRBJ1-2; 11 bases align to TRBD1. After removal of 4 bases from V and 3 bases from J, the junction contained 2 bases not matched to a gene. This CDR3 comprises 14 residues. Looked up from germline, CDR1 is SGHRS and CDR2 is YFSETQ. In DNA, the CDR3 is TGCGCCAGCAGCACGGACAGGGGGCACTATGGCTACACCTTC. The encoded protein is CASSTDRGHYGYTF.

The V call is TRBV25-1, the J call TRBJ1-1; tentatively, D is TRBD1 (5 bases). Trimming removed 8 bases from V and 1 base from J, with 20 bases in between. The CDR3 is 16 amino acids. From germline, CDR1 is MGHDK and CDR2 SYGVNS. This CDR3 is CASSGGKLNKNTEAFF. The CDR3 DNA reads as TGTGCCAGCTCGGGGGGGAAGCTAAATAAGAACACTGAAGCTTTCTTT.

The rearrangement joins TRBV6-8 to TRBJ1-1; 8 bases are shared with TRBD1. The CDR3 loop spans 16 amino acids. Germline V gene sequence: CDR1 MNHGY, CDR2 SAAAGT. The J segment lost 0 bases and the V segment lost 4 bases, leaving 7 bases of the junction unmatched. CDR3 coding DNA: TGTGCCAGCAGTTCTAGGACAGGGTATATGAACACTGAAGCTTTCTTT. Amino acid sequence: CASSSRTGYMNTEAFF.

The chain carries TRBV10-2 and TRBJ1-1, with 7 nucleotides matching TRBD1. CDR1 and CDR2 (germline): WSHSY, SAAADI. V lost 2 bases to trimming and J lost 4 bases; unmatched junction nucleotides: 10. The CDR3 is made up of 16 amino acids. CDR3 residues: CASSERLWAGGTEAFF. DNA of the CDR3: TGCGCCAGCAGTGAGAGGTTGTGGGCAGGGGGCACTGAAGCTTTCTTT.